The present T cell receptor beta chain was sequenced within a study of metastatic and nonmetastatic thyroid tumors. The CDR3 sequence is 13 residues long. Germline CDR1 is WSHSY and CDR2 is SAAADI. Trimming removed 5 bases at V and 0 bases at J, with 8 bases between. This clone was recorded many times. TCRdb reanalyzed the PCR reads via MiXCR. Here the sample spans over 25,000 clones, 16% being singletons. No patient received treatment before thyroid surgery. This receptor was identified in a female donor with papillary thyroid cancer or a benign thyroid nodule (not recorded which). Some clones in this sample may be carry-over from other donors' samples. The sample taken for sequencing was blood. The chain links TRBV10-2 to TRBJ2-7, with unresolved D. CDR3 nucleotides: TGCGCCAGCAGTAAATCTTTCTCCTACGAGCAGTACTTC. Its protein product is CASSKSFSYEQYF.